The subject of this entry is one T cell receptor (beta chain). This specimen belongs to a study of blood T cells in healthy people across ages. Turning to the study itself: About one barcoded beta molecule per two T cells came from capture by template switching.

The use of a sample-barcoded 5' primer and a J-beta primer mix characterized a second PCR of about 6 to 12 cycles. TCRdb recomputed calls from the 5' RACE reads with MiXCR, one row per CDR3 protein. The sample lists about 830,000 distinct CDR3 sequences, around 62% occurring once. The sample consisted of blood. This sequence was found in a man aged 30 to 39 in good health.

The chain's CDR3 is CASSFEINSPLHF. The CDR3 nucleotides are TGTGCCAGCAGCTTCGAGATCAATTCACCCCTCCACTTT. This chain links TRBV7-2 with TRBJ1-6; the D is unclear. The germline V gene has CDR1 SGHTA and CDR2 FQGNSA. V shed 3 bases and J shed 7 bases, with 7 bases lying between them. CDR3 length: 13 amino acids.